The TCR beta chain described here comes from a study of blood T cell repertoires in COVID-19. Overall study context: Both acute and convalescent COVID-19 samples were obtained from the United States, Italy and Spain. Sample material is recorded as cDNA or gDNA derived from T cells, B-cell-depleted T cells, or PBMCs.

Germline CDR1 SGHVS, CDR2 FNYEAQ. The CDR3 is made up of 15 amino acids. Methods used by the authors: For nucleated cells, counts were estimated from reference gene primer amplification. Profiling relied on immunoSEQ multiplex PCR, and the TCRdb table lists in-frame clones only, not all of them. Clonal size and the V and J genes are those of that table, whereas D and trimming came from the DNA. The table lists approximately 150,000 clones, under 90% of them singletons. Worth noting for this clone: The junction departs from germline at one end; a sequencing error may be responsible.

Material for sequencing was peripheral blood. The receptor was derived from a woman aged 80 or over with acute or convalescent COVID-19. This chain joins TRBV7-6 and TRBJ1-3; 7 nucleotides match TRBD1. As DNA, the CDR3 is TGTGCCAGCAGCTTAGGGGACAGTGCTGGAAGCACCATATATTTT. It translates to CASSLGDSAGSTIYF.